The 15 T cell receptor beta chains reported below all come from one sample, sequenced in a study of regulatory T cells in long-lasting Graves disease. Sample time point: newly diagnosed GD, antithyroid drugs for less than 3 months. Preparation of the TCR library used RNA extracted from PBMCs. In building TCR beta libraries, iRepertoire HTBI primers were used together with Arm-PCR of CDR3 regions. TCRdb analysed the multiplex PCR reads with MiXCR anew, one entry per CDR3 protein. This table holds approximately 490,000 distinct CDR3 sequences, around 15% found once. The same data also went into a second study, on T cells in Graves' hyperthyroidism and ophthalmopathy.

The sequences come from peripheral blood mononuclear cells (PBMCs), collected at new diagnosis, from a patient treated with antithyroid drugs. These receptors came from a man aged 35 to 55 with Graves disease.

This clonotype has only a few counts. The gene calls are TRBV12-3 or TRBV12-4 and TRBJ2-7, with TRBD1 matching 8 bases. The CDR3 totals 15 residues. V dropped 1 base and J dropped 4; count of bases not matched to a gene: 6. The CDR3 region is CASSLGQGAVYEQYF. Here the CDR3 DNA reads TGTGCCAGCAGTTTAGGGCAGGGGGCAGTGTACGAGCAGTACTTC.

This clonotype was found many times. This rearrangement joins TRBV11-2 to TRBJ2-5; D remains ambiguous. With 6 bases removed from V and 3 bases from J, the gap between germline ends came to 11 bases. The CDR3 is 13 residues long. The V gene's germline CDR1 is SGHAT and CDR2 FQNNGV. The CDR3 protein is CASSPRAEETQYF. In DNA form, the CDR3 reads TGTGCCAGCAGTCCCCGGGCCGAAGAGACCCAGTACTTC.

In its sample, this clonotype was seen a few times. The chain combines TRBV7-9 with TRBJ2-5; a weak D match, TRBD2 (6 bases). Germline CDR1 SEHNR, CDR2 FQNEAQ (reference sequence). The CDR3 covers 13 residues. V was clipped by 7 bases and J by 3 bases, with 12 bases between them. The CDR3: CASTHGGKETQYF. The CDR3 nucleotides read TGTGCCAGCACCCACGGAGGGAAAGAGACCCAGTACTTC.

The chain has TRBV6-2 or TRBV6-3 and TRBJ1-6; a possible D gene is TRBD1 (6 bases). CDR3 size: 15 residues. Trimming took 2 bases from V and 7 from J, leaving 12 bases between them. Germline CDR1 reads MNHEY; CDR2 reads SVGEGT. The CDR3 reads CASSYTRQANSPLHF. The CDR3 DNA follows: TGTGCCAGCAGTTACACCCGACAGGCGAATTCACCCCTCCACTTT.

The table lists this clonotype with many counts. The chain links TRBV5-1 to TRBJ2-1; D perhaps matches TRBD2 (6 bases). This CDR3 has 13 amino acids. CDR1 and CDR2 from the germline V gene are SGHRS and YFSETQ. With 2 bases removed from V and 8 bases from J, the gap between germline ends came to 11 bases. This CDR3 is CASSFRGIDEQFF. CDR3 coding DNA: TGCGCCAGCAGCTTTCGCGGGATCGATGAGCAGTTCTTC.

This clonotype came up a few times. The gene calls are TRBV10-3 and TRBJ1-1, with TRBD1 matching 7 bases. J lost 0 bases, V lost 11 bases, and 6 bases had no gene match. Germline loops: CDR1 ENHRY, CDR2 SYGVKD. The CDR3 loop spans 13 amino acids. The CDR3 DNA reads as TGTGCCTCAGCACAGGGGATGAACACTGAAGCTTTCTTT. Its protein product is CASAQGMNTEAFF.

This clonotype occurred many times. The J gene is TRBJ2-1, the V gene TRBV30; 7 positions agree with TRBD1. The V segment lost 4 bases and the J segment 7 bases; nucleotides outside the gene matches: 10. The CDR3 sequence is 14 residues long. Germline V gene lookup returns CDR1 GTSNPN and CDR2 SVGIG (reference sequence). The CDR3: CAWIRKGAENEQFF. The CDR3 coding sequence is TGTGCCTGGATCCGTAAGGGGGCGGAGAATGAGCAGTTCTTC.

This clonotype was counted between two and nine times. The chain combines TRBV5-1 with TRBJ1-6; weak D call: TRBD1 (6 bases). The CDR3 covers 15 residues. Germline V lookup: CDR1 SGHRS, CDR2 YFSETQ. The ends were cut back, 1 base at V and 7 bases at J, with 12 bases in the middle. CDR3 nucleotide sequence: TGCGCCAGCAGCTTGCGGGACACTAGCAATTCACCCCTCCACTTT. Translation gives CASSLRDTSNSPLHF.

This clonotype was counted between two and nine times. The gene calls are TRBV25-1 and TRBJ2-7, with D unclear. The CDR3 runs to 14 residues. Trimming left V 4 bases short and J 2 bases short, with 12 bases between. Looked up from germline, CDR1 is MGHDK and CDR2 is SYGVNS. The CDR3 nucleotides read TGTGCCAGCAGTGCCCTAGGATCTACCTACGAGCAGTACTTC. Its protein is CASSALGSTYEQYF.

On this clonotype: A single base separates this from a much larger clone, so it may be a read error. The chain uses TRBV24-1 and TRBJ2-2; D not resolved. The CDR3 is 15 amino acids. V dropped 5 bases and J dropped 9 bases, with 18 bases sitting between them. Germline assignment: CDR1 KGHDR and CDR2 SFDVKD. The CDR3 DNA follows: TGTGCCACCAGTGGTTTCTCGGCCAGCGATAGGGAGCTGTTTTTT. Its translation is CATSGFSASDRELFF.

This clonotype was detected many times. V and J are TRBV6-5 and TRBJ1-4; D is unclear. The CDR3 length is 14 residues. V dropped 2 bases and J dropped 10 bases, with 14 bases sitting between them. Germline V gene sequence: CDR1 MNHEY, CDR2 SVGAGI. The CDR3: CASSYDLQSGKLFF. CDR3 coding DNA: TGTGCCAGCAGTTACGACCTACAGAGCGGAAAACTGTTTTTT.

In this sample, this clonotype turned up many times. The J gene is TRBJ2-3, the V gene TRBV20-1, with 8 bases lining up with TRBD2. Germline V lookup: CDR1 DFQATT, CDR2 SNEGSKA (reference sequence). V trimming: 3 bases; J trimming: 4 bases; junction bases outside the gene matches: 6. This CDR3 spans 14 amino acids. This CDR3 is CSASGRAGADTQYF. The DNA of the CDR3 is TGCAGTGCTAGCGGGAGGGCCGGCGCAGATACGCAGTATTTT.

This clonotype was observed many times. The V and J genes are TRBV5-1 and TRBJ2-5; TRBD1 aligns across 8 bases. The length of the CDR3 is 15 residues. Trimming cost V 4 bases and J 5 bases; bases outside gene matches: 10. Germline-derived CDR1 and CDR2 are SGHRS and YFSETQ. CDR3 in amino acids: CASSGNRGKEETQYF. CDR3 coding DNA: TGCGCCAGCAGCGGAAACAGGGGGAAGGAGGAGACCCAGTACTTC.

This clonotype occurred many times. V and J are TRBV2 and TRBJ2-7; 11 nucleotides align to TRBD2. Trimming at V came to 2 bases and at J to 4 bases, leaving 4 bases not matched to a gene. Germline CDR1 is SNHLY and CDR2 is FYNNEI. The CDR3 covers 15 residues. The CDR3 spells CASSEPLAGGYEQYF. The CDR3 DNA follows: TGTGCCAGCAGTGAACCCCTAGCGGGAGGTTACGAGCAGTACTTC.

This clonotype was found many times. V gene TRBV11-2 combines with J gene TRBJ2-7; no firm D call. The ends were cut back, 1 base at V and 5 bases at J, with 18 bases in the middle. The CDR3 extends over 16 amino acids. Germline V lookup: CDR1 SGHAT, CDR2 FQNNGV. The CDR3 DNA reads as TGTGCCAGCAGCTTAGTGTTGGGCAAGGCCCTCCACGAGCAGTACTTC. This sequence encodes CASSLVLGKALHEQYF. The full variable domain, its missing parts supplied by reference TRBV11-2 and TRBJ2-7, is EAGVAQSPRYKIIEKRQSVAFWCNPISGHATLYWYQQILGQGPKLLIQFQNNGVVDDSQLPKDRFSAERLKGVDSTLKIQPAKLEDSAVYLCASSLVLGKALHEQYFGPGTRLTVT.